These 15 T cell receptor beta chains were all obtained from the same sample, sequenced in a study of graft-versus-host responses after intestinal transplantation. TCRdb keeps only in-frame clones here, not all; method: immunoSEQ multiplex PCR. This table holds 95,000 to 110,000 clones, approximately 86% found once. These TCRs' antigens remain unknown. The starting material was unstimulated CD4+ T cells sorted from spleen or lymph node cells, obtained before transplant. The source of these receptors is a human donor who was the organ donor for an intestinal transplant.

V and J are TRBV9 and TRBJ2-3; no reliable D call. The CDR3 length is 14 residues. The germline CDR1 and CDR2 sequences are SGDLS and YYNGEE. The V gene lost 0 bases and the J gene lost 4 bases, with 9 bases spanning the gap. CDR3 protein: CASSVGVVPDTQYF. The CDR3 DNA sequence: TGTGCCAGCAGCGTAGGGGTAGTTCCAGATACGCAGTATTTT.

This clone has only a few counts. The rearrangement links TRBV18 to TRBJ2-7; tentative D call: TRBD1 (5 bases). The CDR3 contains 14 residues. Looked up from germline, CDR1 is KGHSH and CDR2 is LQKENI. Trimming stripped 3 bases from V and 2 bases from J, with 11 bases between. The CDR3: CASSPQGTTYEQYF. CDR3 DNA sequence: TGTGCCAGCTCACCGCAGGGTACCACCTACGAGCAGTACTTC.

This chain links TRBV15 with TRBJ1-5; a possible D gene is TRBD1 (6 bases). CDR1 and CDR2 (germline): LNHNV, YYDKDF (reference sequence). The ends were cut back, 5 bases at V and 7 bases at J, with 18 bases in the middle. The CDR3 extends over 15 amino acids. As DNA, the CDR3 is TGTGCCACCAGCTTGGGGCGACAGGCGGGACAGCCCCAGCATTTT. Translation gives CATSLGRQAGQPQHF.

The chain employs TRBV18 and TRBJ2-5, with D possibly being TRBD1 (6 bases). V was trimmed by 9 bases and J by 2 bases, leaving 13 bases between them. Germline V lookup: CDR1 KGHSH, CDR2 LQKENI. The CDR3 has 13 amino acids. The DNA of the CDR3 is TGTGCCAGTCAGGGGACAAGGCAAGAGACCCAGTACTTC. Amino acid sequence: CASQGTRQETQYF.

The rearrangement links TRBV10-2 to TRBJ2-5, with 7 bases fitting TRBD1. CDR3 size: 14 residues. V dropped 7 bases and J dropped 7; count of bases not matched to a gene: 12. Germline V gene data show CDR1 as WSHSY and CDR2 as SAAADI. This CDR3 is CASKTGARGGTQYF. The DNA for the CDR3 is TGCGCCAGCAAAACAGGGGCCAGAGGGGGGACCCAGTACTTC.

This chain links TRBV11-3 with TRBJ2-3; possible D gene TRBD2, 6 bases. The CDR3 is 16 amino acids. Germline CDR1 is SGHNT and CDR2 is YENEEA. Trimming removed 4 bases at V and 6 bases at J, with 20 bases between. CDR3: CASSYPAGRESDTQYF. The CDR3 nucleotides read TGTGCCAGCAGCTACCCGGCGGGGAGAGAATCCGATACGCAGTATTTT.

The J gene is TRBJ2-1, the V gene TRBV18; 8 nucleotides match TRBD2. This CDR3 comprises 15 residues. Germline loops: CDR1 KGHSH, CDR2 LQKENI. The ends lost 3 bases at V and 6 bases at J; junction bases unmatched: 7. This chain's CDR3 is CASSPAVSGSNEQFF. CDR3 DNA: TGTGCCAGCTCACCCGCCGTGAGCGGGAGCAATGAGCAGTTCTTC. The variable domain in full, completed from reference TRBV18 and TRBJ2-1, reads NAGVMQNPRHLVRRRGQEARLRCSPMKGHSHVYWYRQLPEEGLKFMVYLQKENIIDESGMPKERFSAEFPKEGPSILRIQQVVRGDSAAYFCASSPAVSGSNEQFFGPGTRLTVL.

In DNA, the CDR3 is TGTGCCAGCAGCAAGGGACAGGGGGCGAACCAAGAGACCCAGTACTTC. Protein sequence: CASSKGQGANQETQYF. The genes are TRBV5-4 and TRBJ2-5; 12 nucleotides agree with TRBD1. CDR1 and CDR2 from the germline V gene are SGHNT and YYREEE (reference sequence). The trim removed 4 bases at V and 0 bases at J, leaving 4 bases unmatched. The CDR3 has 16 amino acids.

Written as DNA, the CDR3 is TGTGCCAGCACCGCAGGGGGCGCAGAGACCCAGTACTTC. It is translated as CASTAGGAETQYF. The chain is built from TRBV9 and TRBJ2-5; 8 bases are shared with TRBD1. Germline loops: CDR1 SGDLS, CDR2 YYNGEE. J gave up 4 bases and V 6 bases, and 5 bases lay outside the gene matches. The CDR3 sequence is 13 residues long.

V usage is TRBV4-1 and J usage is TRBJ1-2; TRBD1 agrees at 10 bases. The CDR3 spans 14 residues. Looked up from germline, CDR1 is MGHRA and CDR2 is YSYEKL. V gave up 0 bases and J gave up 7 bases; unmatched junction bases: 2. CDR3 DNA: TGCGCCAGCAGCCAAGAGGGGACAGGGGTTGGCTACACCTTC. Protein product: CASSQEGTGVGYTF.

The sample holds one count of this clone. In DNA, the CDR3 is TGTGCCAGCTTATCAGGACAGGGGACGGCCCAGTACTTC. This gives the protein CASLSGQGTAQYF. V and J are TRBV28 and TRBJ2-5, with 9 bases lining up with TRBD1. The germline CDR1 and CDR2 sequences are MDHEN and SYDVKM. The CDR3 is made up of 13 amino acids. V shed 8 bases and J 9 bases; nucleotides not matched to a gene: 10.

This clone was recorded a few times. This chain uses TRBV11-2 with TRBJ1-2, with 7 bases that match TRBD1. In germline, CDR1 is SGHAT, CDR2 FQNNGV. The CDR3 has 15 residues. With 3 bases clipped from V and 9 bases from J, the junction kept 13 bases outside the gene matches. CDR3 DNA: TGTGCCAGCAGCTTGACAGGGACCCAGTATAGGAGCTACACCTTC. Amino acids: CASSLTGTQYRSYTF.

The chain links TRBV6-1 to TRBJ1-1; D not certain. Germline CDR1 reads MNHNS; CDR2 reads SASEGT. Trimming shortened V by 4 bases and J by 0 bases, and 9 bases separated the two germline ends. The CDR3 loop spans 14 amino acids. CDR3 residues: CASSVPGLNTEAFF. The CDR3 region has the DNA TGTGCCAGCAGTGTTCCGGGCCTGAACACTGAAGCTTTCTTT.

The chain combines TRBV2 with TRBJ2-7; 9 bases align to TRBD2. J lost 7 bases, V lost 7 bases, and 8 bases had no gene match. The CDR3 is made up of 13 amino acids. CDR1 SNHLY and CDR2 FYNNEI come from the germline V gene. The CDR3 coding sequence is TGTGCCAGCATCCGCGGGAGGGCCGGTGAGCAGTACTTC. It is translated as CASIRGRAGEQYF.

The gene calls are TRBV6-1 and TRBJ2-1, with D possibly being TRBD1 or TRBD2 (7 bases each). V shed 6 bases and J shed 9 bases, with 18 bases lying between them. There are 14 residues in the CDR3. CDR1 is MNHNS, CDR2 SASEGT, per germline. The CDR3 loop reads CASSTRQGGGEQFF. The CDR3 coding sequence is TGTGCCAGCAGCACGAGACAGGGCGGGGGTGAGCAGTTCTTC.